Below, 18 T cell receptor beta chains from the same sample are listed, as sequenced in a study of T-cell reconstitution after alpha-beta-depleted transplantation in children. Using unique molecular identifiers, the investigators prepared the TCRbeta library. TCRdb reanalysed the PCR reads using MiXCR and keeps one entry per CDR3 protein. The sample shows fewer than 1 million distinct CDR3 sequences, 16% of them seen only once. The material sequenced was PBMCs, mostly from graft donor cells, taken 360 days after TCRalphabeta/CD19-depleted stem cell transplant. These receptors were collected from a male patient between 10 and 17 years old who had a stem cell transplant for acute lymphoblastic leukemia, so the T cells may come from the graft donor.

Written as DNA, the CDR3 is TGCGCCAGCAGCTTCGAGGGCCAGGGGACCGGGGAGCTGTTTTTT. Translated, it gives CASSFEGQGTGELFF. The gene calls are TRBV5-1 and TRBJ2-2, with a possible D match to TRBD1 (6 bases). With 2 bases removed from V and 5 bases from J, the gap between germline ends came to 13 bases. The germline CDR1 and CDR2 sequences are SGHRS and YFSETQ. The CDR3 consists of 15 residues. The full variable domain, rest sourced from reference TRBV5-1 and TRBJ2-2, is KAGVTQTPRYLIKTRGQQVTLSCSPISGHRSVSWYQQTPGQGLQFLFEYFSETQRNKGNFPGRFSGRQFSNSRSEMNVSTLELGDSALYLCASSFEGQGTGELFFGEGSRLTVL.

V is TRBV7-9 and J is TRBJ2-1; D may be TRBD1 or TRBD2 (6 bases each). Germline-derived CDR1 and CDR2 are SEHNR and FQNEAQ (reference sequence). The length of the CDR3 is 16 residues. V shed 5 bases and J shed 6 bases, with 20 bases lying between them. CDR3 sequence: CASSLAWRGMGNEQFF. The CDR3 DNA reads as TGTGCCAGCAGCCTGGCGTGGAGGGGGATGGGCAATGAGCAGTTCTTC.

The chain employs TRBV20-1 and TRBJ2-2, with unresolved D. V was trimmed by 2 bases and J by 5 bases, leaving 18 bases between them. The germline V gene encodes CDR1 DFQATT and CDR2 SNEGSKA (reference sequence). This CDR3 is 16 amino acids long. This chain's CDR3 is CSARKPLSMVTGELFF. The CDR3 DNA sequence: TGCAGTGCTAGAAAGCCCCTCTCGATGGTGACCGGGGAGCTGTTTTTT.

The chain couples TRBV5-1 to TRBJ2-2; a possible D gene is TRBD2 (6 bases). V lost 0 bases to trimming and J lost 3 bases, with 9 bases between them. CDR1 and CDR2 from the germline V gene are SGHRS and YFSETQ. This CDR3 is 15 amino acids long. For the CDR3, the DNA is TGCGCCAGCAGCTTGGGACTAGTCGACACCGGGGAGCTGTTTTTT. Encoded protein: CASSLGLVDTGELFF.

The V and J genes are TRBV24-1 and TRBJ2-3; 10 nucleotides line up with TRBD1. V lost 10 bases, J lost 4 bases, and 16 bases stayed unmatched. Germline-derived CDR1 and CDR2 are KGHDR and SFDVKD. The CDR3 has 17 amino acids. The CDR3 DNA reads as TGTGCCACGAGTTCTCCGGGATTGACAGGGGGCGCAGATACGCAGTATTTT. It translates to CATSSPGLTGGADTQYF.

This clonotype was observed a few times. This rearrangement joins TRBV10-3 to TRBJ2-7; a weak D match, TRBD2 (6 bases). This CDR3 is 15 amino acids long. CDR1 and CDR2 (germline): ENHRY, SYGVKD. V was pared by 3 bases and J by 4 bases, with 16 bases between. CDR3 in amino acids: CAISEVEGRGYEQYF. In nucleotides, the CDR3 is TGTGCCATCAGTGAAGTGGAGGGCCGGGGTTACGAGCAGTACTTC.

This clonotype has more than one count but fewer than ten. The chain links TRBV7-8 to TRBJ2-3; possibly TRBD1 or TRBD2 for D (6 bases each). This CDR3 is built from 16 residues. Between the trimmed V and J ends, which lost 5 bases and 1 base, there was a span of 16 bases. The germline V gene encodes CDR1 SGHVS and CDR2 FQNEAQ. CDR3 nucleotides: TGTGCCAGCAGCCCCAAGGGGGGCTTGGGCACAGATACGCAGTATTTT. Protein sequence: CASSPKGGLGTDTQYF.

This clonotype was observed many times. V gene TRBV12-3 or TRBV12-4 combines with J gene TRBJ2-1; no clear D. The CDR3 consists of 13 residues. V lost 10 bases, J lost 10 bases, and 20 bases lay in between. In DNA, the CDR3 is TGTGCCATCCGTTCCCTCGGGTTTCAGGAGCAGTTCTTC. Residues: CAIRSLGFQEQFF.

In its sample, this clonotype was seen a few times. The rearrangement joins TRBV4-1 to TRBJ1-1, with a tentative D call TRBD1 (5 bases). V was clipped by 3 bases and J by 2 bases, with 13 bases between them. This CDR3 spans 15 amino acids. Germline-derived CDR1 and CDR2 are MGHRA and YSYEKL. Here the CDR3 reads CASSQIGTGNTEAFF. The DNA for the CDR3 is TGCGCCAGCAGCCAGATAGGGACGGGTAACACTGAAGCTTTCTTT.

The V call is TRBV9, the J call TRBJ2-2; D uncertain. Trimming stripped 2 bases from V and 7 bases from J, with 12 bases between. The germline CDR1 and CDR2 sequences are SGDLS and YYNGEE. CDR3 size: 14 residues. CDR3 DNA sequence: TGTGCCAGCAGCGTGGCCTCGACCAACGGGGAGCTGTTTTTT. It codes for CASSVASTNGELFF.

The J gene is TRBJ1-5, the V gene TRBV15; 10 bases line up with TRBD1. The junction had 0 bases not matched to a gene; V was cut back by 8 bases and J by 2 bases. The CDR3 is 13 residues long. CDR1 is LNHNV and CDR2 is YYDKDF in the germline V gene (reference sequence). The CDR3 DNA follows: TGTGCCACCGGACAGGGGGGCAATCAGCCCCAGCATTTT. Translation: CATGQGGNQPQHF.

The rearrangement uses TRBV6-2 or TRBV6-3 and TRBJ2-1; 9 nucleotides match TRBD2. The trim removed 7 bases at V and 2 bases at J, leaving 27 bases unmatched. The CDR3 has 22 amino acids. Germline V gene sequence: CDR1 MNHEY, CDR2 SVGEGT. The CDR3 DNA reads TGTGCCAGCATGGGGCTAGCGGGAAATCTGCATGGGGGTAACGTCCCCTACAATGAGCAGTTCTTC. This encodes CASMGLAGNLHGGNVPYNEQFF.

V usage is TRBV15 and J usage is TRBJ2-5, with D possibly being TRBD1 (5 bases). Germline V gene lookup returns CDR1 LNHNV and CDR2 YYDKDF (reference sequence). This CDR3 region has 13 residues. V was shortened by 0 bases and J by 9 bases, with 11 bases between the two germline ends. The DNA of the CDR3 is TGTGCCACCAGCAGAGATAGGGGCCAGGCCCAGTACTTC. Protein sequence: CATSRDRGQAQYF.

This clonotype was seen only a few times. The chain couples TRBV4-1 to TRBJ2-7; D unclear. The germline CDR1 and CDR2 sequences are MGHRA and YSYEKL. The CDR3 length is 14 residues. Trimming removed 4 bases at V and 5 bases at J, with 15 bases between. CDR3 sequence: CASSPRQGMDEQYF. The CDR3 coding sequence is TGCGCCAGCAGCCCACGGCAAGGGATGGACGAGCAGTACTTC.

The chain uses TRBV12-5 and TRBJ2-1; 10 bases fit TRBD2. Germline lookup yields CDR1 LGHNT and CDR2 FRNRAP. The CDR3 totals 16 residues. V gave up 9 bases and J gave up 3 bases; unmatched junction bases: 11. CDR3 DNA: TGTGCTAGAATTCTAGCGGGAGACCCAAACTACAATGAGCAGTTCTTC. The encoded protein is CARILAGDPNYNEQFF.

The sample holds many counts of this clonotype. For the CDR3, the DNA is TGTGCCAGCAGTTCCTCGACAGGGGGCGTTGGCTACACCTTC. Encoded protein: CASSSSTGGVGYTF. The chain couples TRBV12-3 or TRBV12-4 to TRBJ1-2; 10 nucleotides match TRBD1. V trimming: 4 bases; J trimming: 7 bases; junction bases outside the gene matches: 6. CDR3 length: 14 amino acids.

This chain links TRBV12-3 or TRBV12-4 with TRBJ2-3; TRBD2 aligns across 9 bases. The V gene end was trimmed by 3 bases and the J gene end by 6 bases; junction bases not matched to a gene: 10. This CDR3 spans 16 amino acids. Here the CDR3 DNA reads TGTGCCAGCAGTTTTACAGTCGGTAGCGGGAGTGATACGCAGTATTTT. The encoded protein is CASSFTVGSGSDTQYF.

This clonotype was counted between two and nine times. The rearrangement uses TRBV4-1 and TRBJ1-2, with D uncertain. The V and J ends lost 3 bases and 1 base respectively, with 12 bases between them. Germline assignment: CDR1 MGHRA and CDR2 YSYEKL. CDR3 size: 15 residues. Written as DNA, the CDR3 is TGCGCCAGCAGCCACAGAGGACGGAATAACTATGGCTACACCTTC. Translated, it gives CASSHRGRNNYGYTF.